This TCR beta chain comes out of a study of blood T cell repertoires in COVID-19. Background on the study: Collection of acute and convalescent COVID-19 samples took place in the United States, Italy and Spain. The analysed material was cDNA or gDNA that came from T cells, B-cell-depleted T cells, or PBMCs.

Using immunoSEQ multiplex PCR, the repertoire was profiled, and TCRdb retains in-frame clones only, with some absent. Here the sample spans approximately 250,000 clones, about nine tenths being singletons. Living in 24 US areas, the participants were between roughly 18 and 90 years of age. About this clone: The identical CDR3 is also encoded by other nucleotide sequences in the sample.

The junction had 6 bases not matched to a gene; V was cut back by 1 base and J by 2 bases. From germline, CDR1 is SGHTS and CDR2 YDEGEE. This CDR3 is built from 16 residues. Sequencing used PBMCs or T cells enriched from blood (not recorded which). This sequence joins TRBV5-8 and TRBJ1-5; TRBD1 agrees at 7 bases. This clonotype was sampled from a woman aged 40 to 50 with acute COVID-19. The DNA for the CDR3 is TGTGCCAGCAGCTTGAGAGGGGGCACAGGCAATCAGCCCCAGCATTTT. Amino acid sequence: CASSLRGGTGNQPQHF.